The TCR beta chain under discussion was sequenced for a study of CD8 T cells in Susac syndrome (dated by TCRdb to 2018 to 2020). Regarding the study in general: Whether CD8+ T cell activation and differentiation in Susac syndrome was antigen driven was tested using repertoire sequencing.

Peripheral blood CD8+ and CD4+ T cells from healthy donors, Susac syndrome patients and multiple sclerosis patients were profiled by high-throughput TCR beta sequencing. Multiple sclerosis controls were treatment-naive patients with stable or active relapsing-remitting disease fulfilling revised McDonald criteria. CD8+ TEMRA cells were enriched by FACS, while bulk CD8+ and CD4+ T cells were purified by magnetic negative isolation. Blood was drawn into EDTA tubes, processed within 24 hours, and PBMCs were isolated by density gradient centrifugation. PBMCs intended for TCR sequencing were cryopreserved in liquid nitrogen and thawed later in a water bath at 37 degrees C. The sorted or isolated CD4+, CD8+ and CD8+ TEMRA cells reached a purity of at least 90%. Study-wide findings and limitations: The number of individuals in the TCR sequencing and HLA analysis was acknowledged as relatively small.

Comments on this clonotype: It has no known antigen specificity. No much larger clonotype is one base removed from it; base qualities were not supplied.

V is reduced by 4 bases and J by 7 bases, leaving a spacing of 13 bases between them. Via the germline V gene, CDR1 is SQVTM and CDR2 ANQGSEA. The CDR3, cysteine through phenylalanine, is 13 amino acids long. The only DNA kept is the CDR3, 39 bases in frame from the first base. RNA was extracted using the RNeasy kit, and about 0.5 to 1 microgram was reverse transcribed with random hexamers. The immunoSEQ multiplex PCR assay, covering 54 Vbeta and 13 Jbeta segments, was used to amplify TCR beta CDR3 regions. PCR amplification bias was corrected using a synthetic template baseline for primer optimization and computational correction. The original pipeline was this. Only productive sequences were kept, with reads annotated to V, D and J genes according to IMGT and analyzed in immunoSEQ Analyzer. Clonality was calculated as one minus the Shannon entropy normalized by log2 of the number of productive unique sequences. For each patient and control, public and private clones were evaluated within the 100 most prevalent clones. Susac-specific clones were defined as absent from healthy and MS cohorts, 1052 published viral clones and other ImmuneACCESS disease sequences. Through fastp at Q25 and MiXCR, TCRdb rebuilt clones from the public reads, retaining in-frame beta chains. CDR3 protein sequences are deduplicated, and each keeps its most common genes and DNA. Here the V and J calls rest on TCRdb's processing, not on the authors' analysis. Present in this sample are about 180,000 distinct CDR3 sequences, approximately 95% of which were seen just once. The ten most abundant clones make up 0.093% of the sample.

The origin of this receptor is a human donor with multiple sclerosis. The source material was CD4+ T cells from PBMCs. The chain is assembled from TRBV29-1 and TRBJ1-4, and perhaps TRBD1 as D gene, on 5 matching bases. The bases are TGCAGCGTTGCTGGGACTACCGGTGAAAAACTGTTTTTT. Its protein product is CSVAGTTGEKLFF.